These T cell receptor beta chains were read from a single sample in a study of Graves' ophthalmopathy and Graves' hyperthyroidism. TCRdb called the multiplex PCR reads again in MiXCR, with one record for every CDR3 protein. This table has hundreds of thousands of distinct CDR3 sequences, roughly 20% appearing once. Sequencing was performed on peripheral blood. The receptor source for this set is a young woman with stable Graves' hyperthyroidism. Some clones in this sample may be carry-over from other donors' samples. Each CDR3 is given with its conserved first and last residue. A D gene is named only where the DNA matches it firmly. Some rows have no size entry. The others give once, few or many, or a class for an expanded clone.

v_gene	j_gene	d_gene	abundance	CDR3nt	CDR3aa
TRBV5-1	TRBJ2-7	TRBD2	NA	TGCGCCAGCTGGGAGGGCAGTTCCTACGAGCAGTACTTC	CASWEGSSYEQYF
TRBV3-1	TRBJ1-5	NA	many	TGTGCCAGCAGCCAGGGCAGTTATAGCAATCAGCCCCAGCATTTT	CASSQGSYSNQPQHF
TRBV5-1	TRBJ1-1	NA	NA	TGCGCCAGCCGTCCCGTGGGAAGGTCTGAAGCTTTCTTT	CASRPVGRSEAFF
TRBV6-5	TRBJ1-5	NA	few	TGTGCCAGCAGCTACGGGGGAATCAATCAGCCCCAGCATTTT	CASSYGGINQPQHF
TRBV29-1	TRBJ1-1	NA	NA	TGCAGCGTTGGGGAGTCTCTGAACACTGAAGCTTTCTTT	CSVGESLNTEAFF
TRBV7-8	TRBJ2-7	NA	NA	TGTGCCAGCAGCTTAGCGTCTTGGGGCAGCTTCTACGAGCAGTACTTC	CASSLASWGSFYEQYF
TRBV7-9	TRBJ2-2	TRBD1	few	TGTGCCAGCTCCCGGGACAGGGCGAACACCGGGGAGCTGTTTTTT	CASSRDRANTGELFF
TRBV5-1	TRBJ1-1	TRBD1	NA	TGCGCCAGCAGCCCGGCAGGGGGGCTGAACACTGAAGCTTTCTTT	CASSPAGGLNTEAFF
TRBV4-1	TRBJ1-5	NA	many	TGCGCCAGCAGCCAAGATTTAGGGCGAAGGAGCAATCAGCCCCAGCATTTT	CASSQDLGRRSNQPQHF
TRBV4-1	TRBJ2-7	TRBD2	many	TGCGCCAGCAGCCAAGTCACAACCGGGACTAGCTACGAGCAGTACTTC	CASSQVTTGTSYEQYF
TRBV6-2/TRBV6-3	TRBJ2-2	NA	few	TGTGCCAGCAGTTACGTGGGGAAGGTGACCGGGGAGCTGTTTTTT	CASSYVGKVTGELFF
TRBV5-1	TRBJ2-2	NA	once	TGCGCCAGCAGCTTGGGCAGGGCTTACACCAGGGAGCTGTTTTTT	CASSLGRAYTRELFF
TRBV4-1	TRBJ1-2	TRBD1	NA	TGCGCCAGCAGCCAAGATGGTGCAGGGGGCTATGGCTACACCTTC	CASSQDGAGGYGYTF
TRBV15	TRBJ1-1	NA	NA	TGTGCCACCAGCAGGCGAGGACAGATCACTGAAGCTTTCTTT	CATSRRGQITEAFF
TRBV6-5	TRBJ1-6	TRBD1	many	TGTGCCAGCAGTTACTCGACAGGGGGTACTGGTTCACCCCTCCACTTT	CASSYSTGGTGSPLHF
TRBV9	TRBJ2-5	NA	many	TGTGCCAGCAGCGTAGTGGACGACGCGACCCAGTACTTC	CASSVVDDATQYF
TRBV19	TRBJ1-6	TRBD1	many	TGTGCCAGTAGTATATCCGGACAGGGTAATTCACCCCTCCACTTT	CASSISGQGNSPLHF
TRBV7-3	TRBJ1-1	TRBD1	few	TGTGCCAGCAGCTCGACAGGGGGCATGTCTGAAGCTTTCTTT	CASSSTGGMSEAFF
TRBV5-1	TRBJ1-1	NA	many	TGCGCCAGCAGCCTGGATCTCCTGAACACTGAAGCTTTCTTT	CASSLDLLNTEAFF
TRBV20-1	TRBJ1-1	TRBD1	many	TGCAGTGCTGGAAAGACAGGGGTCATCACTGAAGCTTTCTTT	CSAGKTGVITEAFF
TRBV6-5	TRBJ1-2	NA	many	TGTGCCAGCAAAGGGCCTGCTTATGGCTACACCTTC	CASKGPAYGYTF
TRBV11-1	TRBJ1-1	NA	many	TGTGCCAGCAGCTTCGGCAGGGAACTGAACACTGAAGCTTTCTTT	CASSFGRELNTEAFF
TRBV7-2	TRBJ1-6	NA	many	TGTGCCAGCAGCGGTGGCCGATCGGGATTCTATAATTCACCCCTCCACTTT	CASSGGRSGFYNSPLHF
TRBV29-1	TRBJ2-7	TRBD2	many	TGCAGCGCTCAAGAACGCAGGACTAGCGCCTACGAGCAGTACTTC	CSAQERRTSAYEQYF
TRBV14	TRBJ1-6	NA	few	TGTGCCAGCAGCCAAGTTGGGTCGTGGCAGGGTGCACCCCTCCACTTT	CASSQVGSWQGAPLHF
TRBV6-2/TRBV6-3	TRBJ1-6	NA	NA	TGTGCCAGCAGTTACGAGCTGGGGCCCCTCCACTTT	CASSYELGPLHF
TRBV20-1	TRBJ1-1	NA	many	TGCACCGGGGCCCCAGGGTTAAACACTGAAGCTTTCTTT	CTGAPGLNTEAFF
TRBV4-2	TRBJ2-7	NA	many	TGTGCCAGCAGCGACGGCAGGTCCTACGAGCAGTACTTC	CASSDGRSYEQYF
TRBV7-9	TRBJ2-7	NA	many	TGTGCCAGCAGCTTAAGGGACACACATGAGCAGTACTTC	CASSLRDTHEQYF
TRBV20-1	TRBJ2-7	NA	NA	TGCAGTGCTAGAGGATTCGGCTACGAGCAGTACTTC	CSARGFGYEQYF
TRBV29-1	TRBJ2-7	NA	many	TGCAGCGTTTCAGATAGTTACGAGCAGTACTTC	CSVSDSYEQYF
TRBV12-3/TRBV12-4	TRBJ1-5	NA	many	TGTGCCAGCAGTTTAGTGAGACAAGGGCAGCCCCAGCATTTT	CASSLVRQGQPQHF
TRBV11-2	TRBJ2-5	NA	NA	TGTGCCAGCAGCGTTAGCGCGGGGACTTCGGAGACCCAGTACTTC	CASSVSAGTSETQYF
TRBV13	TRBJ1-1	NA	many	TGTGCCAGCAGCTTTTGGGGAGTGGGGACTGAAGCTTTCTTT	CASSFWGVGTEAFF
TRBV11-1	TRBJ1-1	NA	NA	TGTGCCAGCAGCTTACCTAAGGGACGGGGAAACACTGAAGCTTTCTTT	CASSLPKGRGNTEAFF
TRBV12-3/TRBV12-4	TRBJ1-5	NA	many	TGTGCCAGCAGTCCGACTCAGGGCCCCCATCAGCCCCAGCATTTT	CASSPTQGPHQPQHF
TRBV5-1	TRBJ1-6	TRBD1	few	TGCGCCAGCAGCGCCACGGCAGGGGGCGCGAGGGCACCCCTCCACTTT	CASSATAGGARAPLHF
TRBV11-2	TRBJ2-5	TRBD2	NA	TGTGCCAGCAGCTTAGAGCCCGCGGGGGGCGCAGAGACCCAGTACTTC	CASSLEPAGGAETQYF
TRBV3-1	TRBJ2-2	NA	many	TGTGCCAGCAGCCAACTCGACAGTGACACCGGGGAGCTGTTTTTT	CASSQLDSDTGELFF
TRBV10-3	TRBJ2-7	TRBD2	NA	TGTGCCATCAAAAGGACTAGCGACCTTGACGAGCAGTACTTC	CAIKRTSDLDEQYF
TRBV20-1	TRBJ1-2	NA	NA	TGCAGTGCTAGACCGGGGGTCGGGACCTTCGCTGGCTACACCTTC	CSARPGVGTFAGYTF
TRBV27	TRBJ1-6	NA	many	TGTGCCAGCAGCCCTCCCGACTCACCCCTCCACTTT	CASSPPDSPLHF
TRBV28	TRBJ2-7	TRBD2	many	TGTGCCAGCAGTTTTCGCCTAGCGGGAGTCTACGAGCAGTACTTC	CASSFRLAGVYEQYF
TRBV5-5	TRBJ2-5	TRBD1	many	TGTGCCAGCAGCCCACGGACAGGGCACCAAGAGACCCAGTACTTC	CASSPRTGHQETQYF
TRBV30	TRBJ1-4	TRBD1	NA	TGTGCCTGGAACAGGGGCATCGGAGAATACTCAACTAATGAAAAACTGTTTTTT	CAWNRGIGEYSTNEKLFF
TRBV12-3/TRBV12-4	TRBJ2-6	NA	many	TGTGCCAGCAGTTCTTCAGACTCTGGGGCCAACGTCCTGACTTTC	CASSSSDSGANVLTF
TRBV6-5	TRBJ2-7	TRBD1	few	TGTGCCAGCAGTTCTCAGGACAGGGGTCAGTACGAGCAGTACTTC	CASSSQDRGQYEQYF
TRBV6-5	TRBJ1-5	NA	many	TGTGCCCGCAGATCCTCCGGGGGGGGAGTCAATCAGCCCCAGCATTTT	CARRSSGGGVNQPQHF
TRBV20-1	TRBJ2-7	NA	few	TGCAGTGCTAGAGATGCGGCTGACGTTTCCTACGAGCAGTACTTC	CSARDAADVSYEQYF
TRBV6-4	TRBJ1-3	TRBD1	many	TGTGCCAGCAGTGAACGGGACAGGGGAAACACCATATATTTT	CASSERDRGNTIYF
TRBV2	TRBJ2-4	NA	few	TGTGCCAGCAGTGAAGTCCCGCCGGGACTTCACTGGTCTCTAGCCAAAAACATTCAGTACTTC	CASSEVPPGLHWSLAKNIQYF